This TCR beta chain derives from a study of beta chain features in type 1 diabetes. In total, each donor contributed a single heparinised blood draw that averaged about 120 mL. Per the germline V gene, CDR1 is SEHNR and CDR2 is FQNEAQ (reference sequence). CDR3 length: 12 amino acids. Between the trimmed V and J ends, which lost 2 bases and 6 bases, there was a span of 7 bases. Notes on the study in general: A moderate, significant TCRB CDR3 shortening appeared in type 1 diabetes across four CD4+ subsets. Cells expressing TCR highly could be over-represented by cDNA sequencing. Compared to healthy donors, patients appeared to have naive, central memory and Treg TCRB repertoires that were more alike.

A note on this clone: The antigen is not known.

The entirety of the isolated RNA underwent reverse transcription, so expressed TCRB transcripts were sequenced. Only in-frame clones appear in the TCRdb table, and some are missing; sequencing was by immunoSEQ multiplex PCR. The sample shows some 190,000 clones, less than 9.5% of them seen only once. The specimen sequenced was central memory CD4+ T cells from blood. This receptor was taken from a middle-aged woman with type 1 diabetes. The chain has TRBV7-9 and TRBJ1-1; possible D gene TRBD1, 6 bases. This CDR3 is CASSLSGAEAFF. The CDR3 DNA reads TGTGCCAGCAGCTTATCAGGGGCTGAAGCTTTCTTT.